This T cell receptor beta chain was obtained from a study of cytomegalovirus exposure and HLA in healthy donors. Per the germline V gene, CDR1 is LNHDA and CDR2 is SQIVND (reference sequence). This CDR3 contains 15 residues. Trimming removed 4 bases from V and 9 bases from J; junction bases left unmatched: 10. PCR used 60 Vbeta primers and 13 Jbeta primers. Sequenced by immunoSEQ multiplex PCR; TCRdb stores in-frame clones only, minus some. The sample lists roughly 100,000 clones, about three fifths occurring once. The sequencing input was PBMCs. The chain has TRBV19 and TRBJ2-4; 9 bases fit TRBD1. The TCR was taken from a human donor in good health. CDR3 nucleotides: TGTGCCAGTAGTACAGGTGGGACAGGGACCATCATTCAGTACTTC. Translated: CASSTGGTGTIIQYF.